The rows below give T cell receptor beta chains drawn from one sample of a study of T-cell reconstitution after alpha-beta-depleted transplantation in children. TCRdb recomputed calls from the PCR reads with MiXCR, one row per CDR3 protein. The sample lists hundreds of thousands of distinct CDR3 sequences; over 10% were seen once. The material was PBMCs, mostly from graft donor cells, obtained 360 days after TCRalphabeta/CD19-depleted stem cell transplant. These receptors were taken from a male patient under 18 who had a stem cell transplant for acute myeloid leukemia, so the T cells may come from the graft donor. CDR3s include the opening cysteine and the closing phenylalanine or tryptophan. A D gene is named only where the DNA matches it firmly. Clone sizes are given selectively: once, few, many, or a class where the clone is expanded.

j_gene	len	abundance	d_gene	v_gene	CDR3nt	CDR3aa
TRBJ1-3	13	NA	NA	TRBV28	TGTGCCAGCAGCTTTGAGTATGGAAACACCATATATTTT	CASSFEYGNTIYF
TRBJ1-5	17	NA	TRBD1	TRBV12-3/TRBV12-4	TGTGCCAGCAGTTTGGACAGGGGGCGCGGGACAGCTCAGCCCCAGCATTTT	CASSLDRGRGTAQPQHF
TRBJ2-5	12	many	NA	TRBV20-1	TGCAGTGCGACCGACGAGGGGGAGACCCAGTACTTC	CSATDEGETQYF
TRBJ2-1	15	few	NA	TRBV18	TGTGCCAGCTCCCCAGTAGCAGGGAGCTACAATGAGCAGTTCTTC	CASSPVAGSYNEQFF
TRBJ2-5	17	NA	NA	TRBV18	TGTGCCAGCTCACCACTGGGGGGGCCTCTCTCAAAAGAGACCCAGTACTTC	CASSPLGGPLSKETQYF
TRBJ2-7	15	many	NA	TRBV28	TGTGCCATCACCAACCGGGCCCAAAGCTCCTACGAGCAGTACTTC	CAITNRAQSSYEQYF
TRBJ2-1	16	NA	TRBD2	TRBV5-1	TGCGCCAGCAGCTCAGAGATAGCGGGAGGCCCCTATGAGCAGTTCTTC	CASSSEIAGGPYEQFF
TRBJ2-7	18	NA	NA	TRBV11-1	TGTGCCAGCAGCTTAGCGAACAAAGGAGGGTCCTTTACCTACGAGCAGTACTTC	CASSLANKGGSFTYEQYF
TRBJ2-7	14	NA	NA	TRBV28	TGTGCCAGCAGTTTCCACAGGGTCTCGGATGAGCAGTACTTC	CASSFHRVSDEQYF
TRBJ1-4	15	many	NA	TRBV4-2	TGTGCCAGCAGCCTGATCCAGGCCACTAATGAAAAACTGTTTTTT	CASSLIQATNEKLFF
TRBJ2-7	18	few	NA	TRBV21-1	TGTGCCAGCACCTTACTTGTGGTAGCGGGAGTTAGGACCTACGAGCAGTACTTC	CASTLLVVAGVRTYEQYF
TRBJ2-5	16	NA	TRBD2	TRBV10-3	TGTGCCATCAGTGAGGGACTAGCGGGAGGGCCGGGGACCCAGTACTTC	CAISEGLAGGPGTQYF
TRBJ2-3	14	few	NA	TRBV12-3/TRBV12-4	TGTGCCAGCAGTTTAACAGGGCGGGGAGATACGCAGTATTTT	CASSLTGRGDTQYF
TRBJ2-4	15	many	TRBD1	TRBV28	TGTGCCAGCAGAGAACTAACAGGGGGTGGAAACATTCAGTACTTC	CASRELTGGGNIQYF
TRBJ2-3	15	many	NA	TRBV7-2	TGTGCCAGCAGCTTAGTTGGGTCCCCTCCAGATACGCAGTATTTT	CASSLVGSPPDTQYF